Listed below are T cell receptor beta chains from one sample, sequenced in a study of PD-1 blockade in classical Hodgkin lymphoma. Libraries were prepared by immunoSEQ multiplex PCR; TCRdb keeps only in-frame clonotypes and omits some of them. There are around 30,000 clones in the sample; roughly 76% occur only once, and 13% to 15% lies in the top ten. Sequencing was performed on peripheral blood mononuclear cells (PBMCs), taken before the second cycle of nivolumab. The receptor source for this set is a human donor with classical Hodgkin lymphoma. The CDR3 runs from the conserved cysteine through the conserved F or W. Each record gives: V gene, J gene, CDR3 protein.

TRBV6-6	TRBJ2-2	CASRTGASGELFF
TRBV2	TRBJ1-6	CASRDSGGVDYNSPLHF
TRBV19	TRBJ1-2	CASSSAARGYTF
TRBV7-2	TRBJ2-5	CASSLAGERGGTQYF
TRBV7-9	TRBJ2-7	CASSLVGTGTEQYF
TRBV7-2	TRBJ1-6	CASSLMDIQNSPLHF
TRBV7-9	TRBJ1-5	CASSLTDNQPQHF
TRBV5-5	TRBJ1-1	CASSFEGGPNSGEAFF
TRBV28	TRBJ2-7	CASSSTAAGEQYF
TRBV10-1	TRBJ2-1	CASSAPGVVLNEQFF
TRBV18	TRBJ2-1	CASSPPGLAGYNEQFF
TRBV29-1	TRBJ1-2	CSVAIGPSYGYTF
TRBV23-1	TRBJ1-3	CAPQSEGRRNTIYF
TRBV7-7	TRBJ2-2	CASSLTGSTGELFF
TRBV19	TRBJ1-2	CASSIQELGYTF
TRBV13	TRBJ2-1	CASSYSYGGPWNEQFF
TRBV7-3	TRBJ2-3	CASSLTSGTDTQYF
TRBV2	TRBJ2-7	CASSEGAWSSYEQYF
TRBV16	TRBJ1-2	CASSQYVLGQLYGYTF
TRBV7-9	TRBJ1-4	CASSFSGTGWANEKLFF
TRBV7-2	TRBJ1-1	CASSLVPGITEAFF
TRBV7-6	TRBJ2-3	CASSRGLAGPDTQYF
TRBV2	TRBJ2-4	CASSVSGGGNIQYF
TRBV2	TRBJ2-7	CASSAGTVHEQYF
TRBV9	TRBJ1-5	CASSVGGNSNQPQHF
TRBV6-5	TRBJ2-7	CASSFGGEQYF
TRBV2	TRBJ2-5	CASSEAQRGAETQYF
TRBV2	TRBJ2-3	CASSEGWKVTDTQYF
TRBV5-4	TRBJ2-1	CASSPWTSGADNEQFF
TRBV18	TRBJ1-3	CASSPQPSDSGNTIYF
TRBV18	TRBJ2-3	CASSPVGGTDTQYF
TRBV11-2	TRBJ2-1	CASSGWDSNEQFF
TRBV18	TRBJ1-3	CASSRSGTSGNTIYF
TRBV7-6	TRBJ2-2	CASTRRGTGGGLNTGELFF
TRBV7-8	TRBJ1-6	CASSGSPISLHF
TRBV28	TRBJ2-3	CASSSGRQPRTRTDTQYF
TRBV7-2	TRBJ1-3	CASSLRDLGSGNTIYF
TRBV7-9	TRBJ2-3	CASSSRGGAPTDTQYF
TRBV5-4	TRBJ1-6	CASSLDGGRNSPLHF
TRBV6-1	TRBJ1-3	CASSDRDLRTIYF
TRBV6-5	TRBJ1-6	CASSIGGNSPLHF
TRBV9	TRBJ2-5	CASSVALAGVRGETQYF
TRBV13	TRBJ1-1	CASSPGGISEAFF